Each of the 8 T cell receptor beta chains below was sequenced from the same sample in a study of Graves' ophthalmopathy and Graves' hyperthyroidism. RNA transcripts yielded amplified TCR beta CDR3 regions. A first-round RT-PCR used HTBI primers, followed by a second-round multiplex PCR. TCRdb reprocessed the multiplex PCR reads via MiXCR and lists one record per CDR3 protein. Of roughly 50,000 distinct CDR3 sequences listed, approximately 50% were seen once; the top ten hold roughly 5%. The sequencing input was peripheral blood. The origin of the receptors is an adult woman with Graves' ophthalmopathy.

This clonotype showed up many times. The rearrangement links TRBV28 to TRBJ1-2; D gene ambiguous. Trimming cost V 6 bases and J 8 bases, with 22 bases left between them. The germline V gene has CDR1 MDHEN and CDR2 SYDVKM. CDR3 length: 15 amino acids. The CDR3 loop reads CASSVPHGLGSGYTF. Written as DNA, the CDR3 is TGTGCCAGCAGCGTGCCGCACGGCTTGGGCTCCGGCTACACCTTC.

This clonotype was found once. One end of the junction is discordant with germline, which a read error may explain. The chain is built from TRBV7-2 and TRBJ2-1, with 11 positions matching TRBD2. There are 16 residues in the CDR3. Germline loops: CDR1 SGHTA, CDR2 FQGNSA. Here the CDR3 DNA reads TGTGCCAGCAGCTTAGCACTAGCGGGAGTCGGAAATGGGCAGTTCTTC. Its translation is CASSLALAGVGNGQFF.

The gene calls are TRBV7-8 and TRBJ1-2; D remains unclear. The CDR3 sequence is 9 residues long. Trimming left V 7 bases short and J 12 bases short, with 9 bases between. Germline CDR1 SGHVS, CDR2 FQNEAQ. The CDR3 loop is CASTSGNTF. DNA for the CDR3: TGTGCCAGCACCTCCGGAAACACCTTC.

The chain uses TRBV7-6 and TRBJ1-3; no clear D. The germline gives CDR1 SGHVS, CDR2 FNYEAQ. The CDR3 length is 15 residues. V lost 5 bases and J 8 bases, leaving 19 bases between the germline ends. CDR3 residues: CASSPLGRLGDTIYF. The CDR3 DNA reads TGTGCCAGCAGCCCCCTGGGCAGGCTCGGAGACACCATATATTTT.

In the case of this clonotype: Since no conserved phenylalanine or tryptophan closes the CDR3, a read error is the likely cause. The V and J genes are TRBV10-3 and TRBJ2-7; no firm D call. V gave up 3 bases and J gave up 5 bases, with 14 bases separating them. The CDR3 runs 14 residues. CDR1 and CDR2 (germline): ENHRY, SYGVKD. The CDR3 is CAISDSIRVHEQYI. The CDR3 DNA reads TGTGCCATCAGTGATAGTATCAGAGTCCACGAGCAGTACATC.

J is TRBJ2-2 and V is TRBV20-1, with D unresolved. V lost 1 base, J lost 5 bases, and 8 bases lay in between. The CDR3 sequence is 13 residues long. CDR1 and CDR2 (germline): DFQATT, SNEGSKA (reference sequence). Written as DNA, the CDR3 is TGCAGTGCTAGAGTAGTGGGGACCGGGGAGCTGTTTTTT. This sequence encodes CSARVVGTGELFF.

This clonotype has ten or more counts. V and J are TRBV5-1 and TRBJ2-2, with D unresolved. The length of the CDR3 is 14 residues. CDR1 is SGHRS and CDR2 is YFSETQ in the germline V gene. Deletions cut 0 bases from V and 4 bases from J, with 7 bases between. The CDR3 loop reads CASSLDLTTGELFF. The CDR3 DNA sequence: TGCGCCAGCAGCTTGGATCTGACCACCGGGGAGCTGTTTTTT.

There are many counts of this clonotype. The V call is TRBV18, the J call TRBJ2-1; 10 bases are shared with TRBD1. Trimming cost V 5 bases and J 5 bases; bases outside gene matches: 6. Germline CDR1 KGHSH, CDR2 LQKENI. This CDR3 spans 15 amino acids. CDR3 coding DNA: TGTGCCAGCTCAGTGACAGGGGGCGCCCACAATGAGCAGTTCTTC. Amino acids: CASSVTGGAHNEQFF.